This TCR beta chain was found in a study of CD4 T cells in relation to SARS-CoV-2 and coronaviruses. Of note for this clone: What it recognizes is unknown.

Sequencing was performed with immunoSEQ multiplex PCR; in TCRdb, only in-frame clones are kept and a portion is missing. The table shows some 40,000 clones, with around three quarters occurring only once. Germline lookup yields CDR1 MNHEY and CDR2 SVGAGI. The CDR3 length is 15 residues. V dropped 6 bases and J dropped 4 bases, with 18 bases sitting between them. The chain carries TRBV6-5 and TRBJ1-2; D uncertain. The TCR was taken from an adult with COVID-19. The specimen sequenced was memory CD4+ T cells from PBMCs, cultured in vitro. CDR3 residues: CASRDLGVGSYGYTF. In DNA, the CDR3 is TGTGCCAGCAGGGACCTCGGGGTCGGGAGCTATGGCTACACCTTC.